This entry describes one T cell receptor (beta chain). Germline lookup yields CDR1 DFQATT and CDR2 SNEGSKA (reference sequence). V lost 5 bases, J lost 4 bases, and 14 bases lay in between. There are 14 residues in the CDR3. This sample stems from a study of CD8 T cells in ankylosing spondylitis. The TCR beta libraries were generated through quantitative 5'-RACE incorporating molecular barcodes. Via MiXCR, TCRdb re-called the 5' RACE reads, giving one row per CDR3 protein. The sample holds under 150,000 distinct CDR3 sequences, around 9.7% seen once. The sequenced material came from blood, either unsorted or a sorted T cell fraction (not recorded which). This clonotype was sampled from a male donor with ankylosing spondylitis or in good health (not recorded which). The chain employs TRBV20-1 and TRBJ1-4; TRBD1 is a possible D gene (5 bases). The CDR3 reads CSASSGAGNEKLFF. CDR3 nucleotide sequence: TGCAGTGCTTCTAGTGGGGCTGGTAATGAAAAACTGTTTTTT.